One T cell receptor beta chain is described in this entry. Its antigen is currently unknown. The data were obtained in a study of cytomegalovirus exposure and HLA in healthy donors. Amplification used 60 Vbeta primers and 13 Jbeta primers. Assay: immunoSEQ multiplex PCR; the TCRdb copy retains only in-frame clones and omits some. The repertoire holds about 51,000 clones, with approximately 85% as singletons. Study-wide results and caveats: Per a prior analysis, the majority of TCR beta V segments were productive roughly 87% or roughly 30% of the time. Upon later analysis, TCR association rates were observed to vary by HLA locus, being highest for DRB1 and lowest for HLA-C.

Sequencing used PBMCs. The TCR comes from a boy aged 5-17 years in good health and CMV-seropositive.

CDR3 DNA sequence: TGCGCCAGCAGCCTAATAGGACCGGGGGCCGGGGGGGACCCTTACAATGAGCAGTTCTTC. Its translation is CASSLIGPGAGGDPYNEQFF. This chain uses TRBV4-1 with TRBJ2-1; TRBD2 matches at 8 bases. Germline CDR1 reads MGHRA; CDR2 reads YSYEKL. The J segment lost 4 bases and the V segment lost 4 bases, leaving 21 bases of the junction unmatched. There are 20 residues in the CDR3.